This paragraph covers one TCR beta chain sequence. Its target is not known. These data come from a study of beta chain features in type 1 diabetes. Investigators reverse transcribed all isolated RNA, so they sequenced expressed TCRB transcripts. Mean read depth for naive, central memory and regulatory T cell samples was 3.5 million to 4.5 million reads. The data were produced by immunoSEQ multiplex PCR, yet TCRdb's version contains in-frame clones alone and is incomplete. Of under 850,000 clones listed, around an eighth are singletons. Every donor had blood drawn once into heparin, roughly 110 mL on average. Study-wide results and caveats: Researchers report that Type 1 diabetes patients had moderately but significantly shorter TCRB CDR3s across all four CD4+ subsets. There were fewer insertions and more deletions at the VDJ junctions of type 1 diabetes patients. Patients' naive, central memory and regulatory TCRB repertoires appeared more alike than those of healthy donors.

The CDR3 sequence is 12 residues long. V lost 2 bases, J lost 7 bases, and 8 bases lay in between. Germline assignment: CDR1 GTSNPN and CDR2 SVGIG (reference sequence). This clonotype was obtained from a man in his late teens or twenties with type 1 diabetes. The genes are TRBV30 and TRBJ2-2, with D unclear. Sequencing was performed on naive CD4+ T cells from blood. CDR3 sequence (DNA): TGTGCCTGGAGTATGAAGGACGGGGAGCTGTTTTTT. It codes for CAWSMKDGELFF. Based on the CDR3 plus reference TRBV30 and TRBJ2-2, the full variable domain is SQTIHQWPATLVQPVGSPLSLECTVEGTSNPNLYWYRQAAGRGLQLLFYSVGIGQISSEVPQNLSASRPQDRQFILSSKKLLLSDSGFYLCAWSMKDGELFFGEGSRLTVL.